This note documents a single TCR beta chain sequence. Its antigen remains unknown. Investigators treated the graft tissue so that it released intraepithelial and lamina propria lymphocytes. Trimming cost V 3 bases and J 2 bases; bases outside gene matches: 5. CDR1 MNHEY and CDR2 SMNVEV come from the germline V gene (reference sequence). This CDR3 comprises 15 residues. This record belongs to a study of graft-versus-host responses after intestinal transplantation. As for the study in general: In this cohort, recipients had multivisceral, liver-intestinal, or isolated intestinal transplants. Every transplant recipient was induced with anti-thymocyte globulin, then maintained on tacrolimus and steroids for roughly 3 years. General study points: Circulating GvH clones peaking coincided with falling HvG clones soon after transplant. GvH clonotypes were identified within recipient marrow, with a subset emerging first in ileum or blood.

Clones were read by immunoSEQ multiplex PCR, and TCRdb kept only the in-frame ones, dropping some. The sample records more than 13,000 clones, about 68% being singletons. The source was ileum tissue, collected 650 to 700 days after intestinal transplantation. This TCR came from a human patient who received an intestinal transplant, so some T cells may come from the graft donor. The rearrangement links TRBV27 to TRBJ1-1; TRBD1 matches at 8 bases. CDR3 region: CASSFGTGFNTEAFF. The CDR3 DNA is TGTGCCAGCAGTTTTGGGACAGGATTTAACACTGAAGCTTTCTTT.